This is a list of T cell receptor beta chains from one sample in a study of shared clonotypes between healthy human individuals. Only in-frame clones appear in the TCRdb table, and some are missing; sequencing was by immunoSEQ multiplex PCR. The table includes over 1.5 million clones, approximately 98% detected once. The specimen was naive CD4+ T cells sorted from blood. Receptor source: a man younger than 45 in good health. CDR3s include the opening cysteine and the closing phenylalanine or tryptophan. The D gene is left open where the match is weak. Where a row states a size, it is once, few, many or the class of an expanded clone; other rows omit it.

>TRBJ2-7|-|once|TRBV10-2
CASSTIYEQYF
TGCGCCAGCAGTACTATCTACGAGCAGTACTTC
>TRBJ1-5|TRBD1|-|TRBV19
CGTGSSNQPQHF
TGTGGGACAGGATCAAGCAATCAGCCCCAGCATTTT
>TRBJ2-7|-|-|TRBV10-2
CASRPRPRAWLKYEQYF
TGCGCCAGCAGACCGCGCCCCCGGGCTTGGTTGAAATACGAGCAGTACTTC
>TRBJ2-2|-|-|TRBV30
CAWTRHFGELFF
TGTGCCTGGACCCGGCATTTCGGGGAGCTGTTTTTT
>TRBJ2-7|TRBD2|-|TRBV6-1
CASRGTSGYEQYF
TGTGCCAGCAGGGGGACTAGCGGGTACGAGCAGTACTTC
>TRBJ2-7|-|-|TRBV10-1
CASSESLIHEQYF
TGCGCCAGCAGTGAGTCGTTGATTCACGAGCAGTACTTC
>TRBJ1-5|TRBD1|-|TRBV6-1
CASSGQGRQPQHF
TGTGCCAGCAGTGGACAGGGTAGACAGCCCCAGCATTTT
>TRBJ2-7|TRBD2|-|TRBV7-9
CASRGTSGSYEQYF
TGTGCCAGCAGGGGGACTAGCGGAAGCTACGAGCAGTACTTC
>TRBJ1-2|-|-|TRBV5-1
CASSLGREVYTF
TGCGCCAGCAGCTTGGGCAGGGAGGTCTACACCTTC
>TRBJ2-1|-|-|TRBV11-1
CASSLLESPFNEQFF
TGTGCCAGCAGCCTACTGGAGTCCCCCTTCAATGAGCAGTTCTTC
>TRBJ1-1|-|once|TRBV19
CASSIDPGAEAFF
TGTGCCAGTAGTATAGATCCGGGGGCTGAAGCTTTCTTT
>TRBJ2-1|TRBD2|-|TRBV7-2
CASSRVAGGPVNEQFF
TGTGCCAGCAGCCGCGTAGCGGGAGGGCCCGTCAATGAGCAGTTCTTC
>TRBJ2-6|TRBD1|-|TRBV5-1
CASSSATGGLGANVLTF
TGCGCCAGCAGCTCTGCTACAGGGGGCCTCGGGGCCAACGTCCTGACTTTC
>TRBJ2-1|-|once|TRBV6-6
CASSYFPGVDEQFF
TGTGCCAGCAGTTACTTTCCAGGGGTGGATGAGCAGTTCTTC
>TRBJ2-7|-|-|TRBV6-1
CASSEVPLTYEQYF
TGTGCCAGCAGTGAAGTTCCCTTAACCTACGAGCAGTACTTC
>TRBJ1-3|-|-|TRBV6-5
CASSYDNSGNTIYF
TGTGCCAGCAGTTACGACAACTCTGGAAACACCATATATTTT